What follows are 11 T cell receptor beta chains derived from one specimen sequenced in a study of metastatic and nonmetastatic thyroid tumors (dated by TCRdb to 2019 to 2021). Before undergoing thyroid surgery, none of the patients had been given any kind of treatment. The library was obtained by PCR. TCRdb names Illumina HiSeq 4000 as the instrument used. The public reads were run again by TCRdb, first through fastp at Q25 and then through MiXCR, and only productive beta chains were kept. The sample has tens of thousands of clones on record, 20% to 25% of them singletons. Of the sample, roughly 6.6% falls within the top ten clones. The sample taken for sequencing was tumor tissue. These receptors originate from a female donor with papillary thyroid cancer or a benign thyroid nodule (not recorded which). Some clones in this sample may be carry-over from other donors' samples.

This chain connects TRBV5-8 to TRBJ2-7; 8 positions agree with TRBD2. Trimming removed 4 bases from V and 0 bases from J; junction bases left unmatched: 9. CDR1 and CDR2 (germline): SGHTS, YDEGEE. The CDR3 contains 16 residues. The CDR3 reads CASSLVGGEGSYEQYF. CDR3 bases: TGTGCCAGCAGCCTGGTCGGGGGGGAGGGCTCCTACGAGCAGTACTTC.

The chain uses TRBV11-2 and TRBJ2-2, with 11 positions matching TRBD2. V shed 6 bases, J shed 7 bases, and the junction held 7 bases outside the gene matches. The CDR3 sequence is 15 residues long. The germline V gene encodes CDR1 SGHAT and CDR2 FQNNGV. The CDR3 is CASRLLAGVGGELFF. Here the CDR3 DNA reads TGTGCCAGCAGACTACTAGCGGGAGTTGGCGGGGAGCTGTTTTTT. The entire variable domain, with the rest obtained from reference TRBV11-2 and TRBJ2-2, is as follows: EAGVAQSPRYKIIEKRQSVAFWCNPISGHATLYWYQQILGQGPKLLIQFQNNGVVDDSQLPKDRFSAERLKGVDSTLKIQPAKLEDSAVYLCASRLLAGVGGELFFGEGSRLTVL.

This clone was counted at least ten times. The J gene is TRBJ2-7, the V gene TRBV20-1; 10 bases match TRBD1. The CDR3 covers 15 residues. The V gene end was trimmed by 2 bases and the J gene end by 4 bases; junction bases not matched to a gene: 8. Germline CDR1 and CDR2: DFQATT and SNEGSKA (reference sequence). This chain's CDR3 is CSARNLDRGLYEQYF. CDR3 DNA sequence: TGCAGTGCTAGAAACCTCGACAGGGGGCTTTACGAGCAGTACTTC.

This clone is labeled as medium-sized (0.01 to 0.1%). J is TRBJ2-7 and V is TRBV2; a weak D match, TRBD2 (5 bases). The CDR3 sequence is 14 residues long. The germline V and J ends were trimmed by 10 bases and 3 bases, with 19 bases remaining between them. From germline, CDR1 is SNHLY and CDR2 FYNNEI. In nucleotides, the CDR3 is TGTGCCACCCATGGAGGTGGGTTCTACTACGAGCAGTACTTC. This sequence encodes CATHGGGFYYEQYF.

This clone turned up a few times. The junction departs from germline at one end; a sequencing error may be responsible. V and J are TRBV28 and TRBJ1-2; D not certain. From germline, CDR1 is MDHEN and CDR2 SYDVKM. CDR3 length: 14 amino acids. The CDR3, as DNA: TGTGCCAGCAGTTTGTGGGATGCTAACTATTGCTACACCTTC. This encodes CASSLWDANYCYTF.

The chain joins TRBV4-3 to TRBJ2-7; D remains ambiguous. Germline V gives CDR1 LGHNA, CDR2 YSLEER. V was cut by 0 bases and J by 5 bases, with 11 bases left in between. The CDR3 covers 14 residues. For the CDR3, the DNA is TGCGCCAGCAGCCAAGATGAAGATGACCACGAGCAGTACTTC. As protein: CASSQDEDDHEQYF.

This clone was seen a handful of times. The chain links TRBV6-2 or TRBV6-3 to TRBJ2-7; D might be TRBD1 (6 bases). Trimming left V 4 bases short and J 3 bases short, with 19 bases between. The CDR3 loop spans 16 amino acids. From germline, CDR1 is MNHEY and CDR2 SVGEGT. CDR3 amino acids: CASSFIGTSPRYEQYF. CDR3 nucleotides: TGTGCCAGCAGTTTCATCGGGACAAGCCCCCGCTACGAGCAGTACTTC.

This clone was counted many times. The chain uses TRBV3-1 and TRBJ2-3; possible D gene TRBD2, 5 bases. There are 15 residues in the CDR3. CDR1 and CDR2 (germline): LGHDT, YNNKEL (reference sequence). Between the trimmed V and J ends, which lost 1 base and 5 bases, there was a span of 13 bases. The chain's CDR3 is CASSQGTGVGDTQYF. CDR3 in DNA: TGTGCCAGCAGCCAAGGGACTGGGGTGGGAGATACGCAGTATTTT.

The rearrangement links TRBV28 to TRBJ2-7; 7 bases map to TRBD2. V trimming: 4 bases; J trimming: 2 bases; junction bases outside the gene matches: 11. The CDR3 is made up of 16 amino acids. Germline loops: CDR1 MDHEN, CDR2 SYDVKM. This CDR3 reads CASSSLGVGRAYEQYF. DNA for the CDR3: TGTGCCAGCAGTTCCCTTGGGGTGGGGAGGGCCTACGAGCAGTACTTC.

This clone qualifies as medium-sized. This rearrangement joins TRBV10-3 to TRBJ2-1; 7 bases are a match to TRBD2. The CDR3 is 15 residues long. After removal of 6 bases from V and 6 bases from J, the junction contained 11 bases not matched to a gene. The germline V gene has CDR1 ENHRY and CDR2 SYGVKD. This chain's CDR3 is CAISPLAVRGNEQFF. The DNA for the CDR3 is TGTGCCATCAGCCCTCTAGCGGTAAGGGGCAATGAGCAGTTCTTC.

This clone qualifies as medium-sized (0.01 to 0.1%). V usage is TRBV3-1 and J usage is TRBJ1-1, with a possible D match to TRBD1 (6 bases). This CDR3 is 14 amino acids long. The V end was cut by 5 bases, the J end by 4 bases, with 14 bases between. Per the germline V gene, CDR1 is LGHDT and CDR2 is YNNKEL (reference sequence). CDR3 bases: TGTGCCAGCAGCTCCAGGGGAGACGGCACTGAAGCTTTCTTT. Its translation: CASSSRGDGTEAFF. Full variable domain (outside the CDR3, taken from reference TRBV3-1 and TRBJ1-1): DTAVSQTPKYLVTQMGNDKSIKCEQNLGHDTMYWYKQDSKKFLKIMFSYNNKELIINETVPNRFSPKSPDKAHLNLHINSLELGDSAVYFCASSSRGDGTEAFFGQGTRLTVV.